This T cell receptor (beta chain) appears in the sequencing data of a study of T-cell memory formation after mild COVID-19. On this clonotype: Antigen specificity is unknown.

Study-wide points: Cross-reactive memory appears to have joined, as suggested by some responding clones showing up in pre-infection memory.

UMIs and sample barcodes were carried by the TCR alpha and TCR beta cDNA libraries that 5'RACE produced using constant-segment primers. TCRdb analysed the 5' RACE reads with MiXCR anew, one entry per CDR3 protein. The data hold around 250,000 distinct CDR3 sequences, with about a sixth observed a single time. With 3 bases removed from V and 3 bases from J, the gap between germline ends came to 6 bases. The CDR3 sequence is 14 residues long. The receptor was isolated from a man aged 18 to 35 who had mild COVID-19 (a few samples of this study predate the infection). Cell type and time point are not known. This sequence joins TRBV12-3 or TRBV12-4 and TRBJ1-6, with D unresolved. The sequencing input was PBMCs or a T cell subset sorted from them (not recorded which). Here the CDR3 DNA reads TGTGCCAGCAGTTTCGCGAACTATAATTCACCCCTCCACTTT. This sequence encodes CASSFANYNSPLHF.